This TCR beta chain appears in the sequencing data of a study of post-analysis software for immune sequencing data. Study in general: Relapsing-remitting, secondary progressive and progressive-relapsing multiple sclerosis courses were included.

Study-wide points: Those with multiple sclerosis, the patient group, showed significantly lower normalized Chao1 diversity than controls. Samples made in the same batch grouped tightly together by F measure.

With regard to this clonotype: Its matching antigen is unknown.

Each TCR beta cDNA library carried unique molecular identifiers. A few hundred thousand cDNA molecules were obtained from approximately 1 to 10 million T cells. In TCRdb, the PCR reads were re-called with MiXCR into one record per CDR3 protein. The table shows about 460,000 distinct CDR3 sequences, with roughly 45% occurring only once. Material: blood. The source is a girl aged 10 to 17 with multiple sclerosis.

CDR3: CASSPPEVREQFF. The CDR3 coding sequence is TGTGCCAGCAGCCCCCCCGAGGTACGTGAGCAGTTCTTC. The chain joins TRBV7-2 to TRBJ2-1; no clear D gene. The CDR3 totals 13 residues. V lost 5 bases to trimming and J lost 9 bases, with 14 bases between them. Germline CDR1 and CDR2: SGHTA and FQGNSA.